Listed here are 5 T cell receptor beta chains from one sample, sequenced in a study of post-analysis software for immune sequencing data. Findings and limits, study-wide: TRBV5-6, TRBV5-1 and TRBV20-1 were among five TRBV segments more frequent in patients than controls.

These receptors have no identified antigens. Sequencing libraries made from TCR beta cDNA carried unique molecular identifiers. TCRdb itself ran the PCR reads through MiXCR, one entry per CDR3 protein. The sample records roughly 170,000 distinct CDR3 sequences, about 29% being singletons. The sample comprised blood. The receptors were gathered from a girl aged 10-17 years with multiple sclerosis.

The sample holds many counts of this clonotype. The chain carries TRBV29-1 and TRBJ1-1, with 8 bases lining up with TRBD1. Germline loops: CDR1 SQVTM, CDR2 ANQGSEA. V trimming: 7 bases; J trimming: 5 bases; junction bases outside the gene matches: 9. The CDR3 runs 13 residues. Written as DNA, the CDR3 is TGCAGCGCCGGGACAGGCCTGGATACTGAAGCTTTCTTT. Amino acid sequence: CSAGTGLDTEAFF.

Of note for this clonotype: Compared with germline, one end of the junction differs, possibly owing to a read error. The chain recombines TRBV30 with TRBJ2-1; D is uncertain. Germline V gene data show CDR1 as GTSNPN and CDR2 as SVGIG (reference sequence). The CDR3 is made up of 14 amino acids. The CDR3 bases are TGTGCCTGGAGTGGCAGGCGACCACCCAATGACCAGTTCTTC. It translates to CAWSGRRPPNDQFF.

This clonotype was recorded at least ten times. The V and J genes are TRBV4-1 and TRBJ2-7, with D uncertain. V was pared by 2 bases and J by 4 bases, with 15 bases between. This CDR3 is 15 amino acids long. In germline, CDR1 is MGHRA, CDR2 YSYEKL. CDR3 DNA: TGCGCCAGCAGCCAATTTGGGCAGGTAACATACGAGCAGTACTTC. It encodes CASSQFGQVTYEQYF.

About this clonotype: The junction shows a germline mismatch at one end, possibly a read error. This chain connects TRBV29-1 to TRBJ2-1, with 7 bases matching TRBD2. The CDR3 is 15 residues long. The germline gives CDR1 SQVTM, CDR2 ANQGSEA. The CDR3 protein is CGVEGSAGYYNEQFF. CDR3 DNA sequence: TGCGGCGTTGAAGGCTCAGCGGGGTACTACAATGAGCAGTTCTTC.

This clonotype has at least ten counts. The chain has TRBV25-1 and TRBJ2-1, with 12 bases lining up with TRBD2. There are 16 residues in the CDR3. Germline V CDR1 and CDR2: MGHDK, SYGVNS. V was pared by 9 bases and J by 4 bases, with 10 bases of the junction left unmatched. The CDR3: CASLNRLAGDYNEQFF. In DNA form, the CDR3 reads TGTGCCAGTCTAAACCGACTAGCGGGGGATTACAATGAGCAGTTCTTC.